This TCR beta chain was captured in a study of T-cell memory formation after mild COVID-19. This clonotype was seen only a few times. Its antigen is still unknown. This CDR3 spans 17 amino acids. Germline V CDR1 and CDR2: SGHKS, YYEKEE (reference sequence). V lost 0 bases, J lost 0 bases, and 13 bases lay in between. TCRdb independently ran MiXCR on the 5' RACE reads; one entry per CDR3 protein. This sample has approximately 500,000 distinct CDR3 sequences, with around 27% found just once. Study-wide results and limits: Some responding clones appeared in pre-infection memory, suggesting cross-reactive memory joined.

This receptor was taken from an adult woman who had mild COVID-19 (a few samples of this study predate the infection). Cell type and time point are not known. The material sequenced was PBMCs or a T cell subset sorted from them (not recorded which). The chain recombines TRBV5-5 with TRBJ2-1; TRBD2 might be the D (5 bases). The CDR3 DNA reads TGTGCCAGCAGCTTGGGGTTCCGGAGGAGCTCCTACAATGAGCAGTTCTTC. It codes for CASSLGFRRSSYNEQFF.